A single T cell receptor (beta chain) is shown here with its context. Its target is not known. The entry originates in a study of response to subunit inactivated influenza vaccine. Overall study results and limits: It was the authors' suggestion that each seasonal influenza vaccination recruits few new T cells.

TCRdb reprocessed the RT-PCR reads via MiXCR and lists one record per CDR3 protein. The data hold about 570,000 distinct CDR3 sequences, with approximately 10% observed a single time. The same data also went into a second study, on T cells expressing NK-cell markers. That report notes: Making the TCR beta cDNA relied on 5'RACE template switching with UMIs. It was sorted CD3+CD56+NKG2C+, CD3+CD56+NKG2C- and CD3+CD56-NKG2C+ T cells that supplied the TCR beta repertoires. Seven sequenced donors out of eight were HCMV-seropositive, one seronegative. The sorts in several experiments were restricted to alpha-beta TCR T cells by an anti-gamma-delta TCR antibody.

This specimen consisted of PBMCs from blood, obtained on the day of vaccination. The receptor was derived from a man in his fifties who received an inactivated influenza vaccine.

DNA for the CDR3: TGCGCCAGCAGCCAATCTCCCGGGGTTGGCGGGACTGAAGCTTTCTTT. Translation: CASSQSPGVGGTEAFF. V usage is TRBV4-1 and J usage is TRBJ1-1; D ambiguous. The length of the CDR3 is 16 residues. Germline assignment: CDR1 MGHRA and CDR2 YSYEKL. The V end was cut by 2 bases, the J end by 5 bases, with 18 bases between.